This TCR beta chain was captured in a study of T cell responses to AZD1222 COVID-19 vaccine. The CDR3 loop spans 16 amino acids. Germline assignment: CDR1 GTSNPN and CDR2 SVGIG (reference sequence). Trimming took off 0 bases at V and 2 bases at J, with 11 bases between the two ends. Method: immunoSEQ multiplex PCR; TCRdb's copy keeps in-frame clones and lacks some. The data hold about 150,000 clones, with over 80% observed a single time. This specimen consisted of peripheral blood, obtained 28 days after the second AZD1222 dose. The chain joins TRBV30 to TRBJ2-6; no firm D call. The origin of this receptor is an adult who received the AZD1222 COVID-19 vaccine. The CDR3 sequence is CAWSVPGSTGANVLTF. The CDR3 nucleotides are TGTGCCTGGAGTGTCCCGGGCTCTACTGGGGCCAACGTCCTGACTTTC. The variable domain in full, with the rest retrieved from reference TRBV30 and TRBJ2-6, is SQTIHQWPATLVQPVGSPLSLECTVEGTSNPNLYWYRQAAGRGLQLLFYSVGIGQISSEVPQNLSASRPQDRQFILSSKKLLLSDSGFYLCAWSVPGSTGANVLTFGAGSRLTVL.